The rows below give T cell receptor beta chains drawn from one sample of a study of T cell changes during pregnancy in multiple sclerosis. Assay: immunoSEQ multiplex PCR; the TCRdb copy retains only in-frame clones and omits some. The sample records around 69,000 clones, 90% to 95% being singletons. Sequencing used peripheral blood, obtained in the third trimester of pregnancy. The receptors derive from a female donor with multiple sclerosis, enrolled in a pregnancy study. Each CDR3 is given with its conserved first and last residue. Each record gives: V gene, J gene, clone size, D gene, CDR3 protein, CDR3 DNA. The D gene is left open where the match is weak. Some rows have no size entry. The others give once, few or many, or a class for an expanded clone.

TRBV5-1,TRBJ2-3,.,.,CASSPWASTDTQYF,TGCGCCAGCTCCCCGTGGGCGTCCACAGATACGCAGTATTTT
TRBV6-6,TRBJ1-3,.,.,CASSYSRVRSGNTIYF,TGTGCCAGCAGTTACTCCAGGGTTCGCTCTGGAAACACCATATATTTT
TRBV18,TRBJ2-7,.,.,CASSTGNEQYF,TGTGCCAGCTCAACCGGGAACGAGCAGTACTTC
TRBV5-5,TRBJ2-7,.,.,CASSLALNYEQYF,TGTGCCAGCAGCTTGGCCTTAAACTACGAGCAGTACTTC
TRBV20-1,TRBJ1-1,.,TRBD1,CSAQDRDAFF,TGCAGTGCCCAGGACAGGGACGCTTTCTTT
TRBV5-1,TRBJ1-2,.,.,CASSLGQENGYTF,TGCGCCAGCAGCTTGGGACAGGAGAATGGCTACACCTTC
TRBV6-6,TRBJ1-5,.,.,CASTGYSNQPQHF,TGTGCCAGCACCGGGTATAGCAATCAGCCCCAGCATTTT
TRBV7-9,TRBJ2-1,.,TRBD2,CASSSGLAGYNEQFF,TGTGCCAGCAGCTCGGGACTAGCGGGGTACAATGAGCAGTTCTTC
TRBV5-1,TRBJ1-6,.,.,CASSLYQGYNSPLHF,TGCGCCAGCAGCTTGTATCAGGGTTACAATTCACCCCTCCACTTT
TRBV5-1,TRBJ2-5,.,TRBD1,CASSLDWTGAWETQYF,TGCGCCAGCAGCCTGGACTGGACAGGGGCGTGGGAGACCCAGTACTTC
TRBV5-8,TRBJ1-1,.,.,CASSEAENTEAFF,TGTGCCAGCAGCGAAGCCGAGAACACTGAAGCTTTCTTT
TRBV7-2,TRBJ1-1,.,.,CASSSTMNTEAFF,TGTGCCAGCAGCTCAACTATGAACACTGAAGCTTTCTTT
TRBV27,TRBJ2-7,.,.,CASSFYGTPGYYEQYF,TGTGCCAGCAGTTTCTACGGGACACCCGGTTACTACGAGCAGTACTTC
TRBV7-3,TRBJ2-5,.,.,CASSLGGSGETQYF,TGTGCCAGCAGCTTAGGGGGGAGCGGGGAGACCCAGTACTTC
TRBV2,TRBJ2-1,.,TRBD2,CASSENPGTIAGGTYNEQFF,TGTGCCAGCAGTGAAAACCCTGGAACTATAGCGGGAGGTACCTACAATGAGCAGTTCTTC
TRBV2,TRBJ1-5,.,.,CASSERAREFGQPQHF,TGTGCCAGCAGTGAAAGGGCCAGGGAATTCGGACAGCCCCAGCATTTT
TRBV21-1,TRBJ1-4,.,.,CASSKTTGLDEKLFF,TGTGCCAGCAGCAAGACGACAGGGCTTGATGAAAAACTGTTTTTT
TRBV19,TRBJ1-2,.,.,CASSPRTEVVYGYTF,TGTGCCAGTAGTCCCCGGACAGAGGTCGTTTATGGCTACACCTTC
TRBV19,TRBJ2-2,once,.,CASAEGLRATGELFF,TGTGCCAGTGCCGAGGGTTTGAGGGCTACCGGGGAGCTGTTTTTT
TRBV7-8,TRBJ2-7,.,TRBD1,CASSLGGQGAEQYF,TGTGCCAGCAGCTTAGGGGGACAGGGAGCCGAGCAGTACTTC
TRBV7-6,TRBJ2-1,.,.,CASSFGQGGFVNEQFF,TGTGCCAGCAGCTTTGGGCAGGGAGGATTCGTTAATGAGCAGTTCTTC
TRBV28,TRBJ2-7,.,.,CASSLWSAGSYEQYF,TGTGCCAGCAGTTTATGGTCAGCAGGATCCTACGAGCAGTACTTC
TRBV6-1,TRBJ2-7,.,TRBD2,CASSEGNSGRSGIRFYEQYF,TGTGCCAGCAGTGAGGGAAATAGCGGGCGGTCCGGTATACGATTCTACGAGCAGTACTTC
TRBV6-1,TRBJ2-1,.,TRBD1,CASSDGTDYNEQFF,TGTGCCAGCAGTGACGGGACAGACTACAATGAGCAGTTCTTC
TRBV28,TRBJ1-4,.,TRBD1,CASSRRTGATNEKLFF,TGTGCCAGCAGTCGACGTACAGGGGCAACTAATGAAAAACTGTTTTTT
TRBV7-9,TRBJ2-7,.,TRBD2,CASSLVAGEVEQYF,TGTGCCAGCAGCTTAGTGGCGGGAGAAGTCGAGCAGTACTTC
TRBV4-3,TRBJ1-1,once,.,CASSQDILRGTEAFF,TGCGCCAGCAGCCAAGATATCCTTAGGGGCACTGAAGCTTTCTTT
TRBV5-1,TRBJ1-1,.,.,CASSLAVDTEAFF,TGCGCCAGCAGCTTGGCAGTCGATACTGAAGCTTTCTTT
TRBV4-1,TRBJ2-7,.,TRBD2,CASSQVGGVGREQYF,TGCGCCAGCAGCCAAGTGGGGGGAGTCGGGAGGGAGCAGTACTTC
TRBV18,TRBJ1-4,.,TRBD1,CASSPGTVGEKLFF,TGTGCCAGCTCACCGGGGACAGTCGGGGAAAAACTGTTTTTT
TRBV4-2,TRBJ1-5,.,.,CASSQDLGHNNQPQHF,TGTGCCAGCAGTCAAGATTTGGGACATAACAATCAGCCCCAGCATTTT